Below, one TCR beta chain is given with its context. Its antigen remains unknown. The junction had 7 bases not matched to a gene; V was cut back by 4 bases and J by 7 bases. The CDR3 runs to 17 residues. Germline V gives CDR1 SNHLY, CDR2 FYNNEI. The sample belongs to a study of cytomegalovirus exposure and HLA in healthy donors. Whole-study context: As released early, the data held 70 million to 100 million unique TCRs from HLA-typed donors.

Study-wide results and limits: 16,951 TCR beta sequences were associated with HLA alleles at 0.05 false discovery rate in a later analysis. CMV antigen specificity of three CMV-associated chains was confirmed in vitro.

PCR amplification relied on 60 Vbeta primers (plus 13 Jbeta primers). Method: immunoSEQ multiplex PCR; TCRdb's copy keeps in-frame clones and lacks some. The sample has 150,000 to 200,000 clones, around four fifths seen once. The source is a man between 50 and 59 years old in good health and CMV-seropositive. The J gene is TRBJ2-2, the V gene TRBV2; 15 nucleotides line up with TRBD2. The source material was PBMCs. The CDR3 DNA reads as TGTGCCAGCAGTGGAGGGACTAGCGGGAGGTGGTACGGGGAGCTGTTTTTT. It translates to CASSGGTSGRWYGELFF.